This T cell receptor beta chain was identified in a study of blood T cell repertoires in COVID-19. This CDR3 has 16 amino acids. From germline, CDR1 is ENHRY and CDR2 SYGVKD. V was trimmed by 3 bases and J by 7 bases, leaving 16 bases between them. Assay: immunoSEQ multiplex PCR; the TCRdb copy retains only in-frame clones and omits some. The repertoire holds roughly 110,000 clones, with approximately 85% as singletons. The V gene is TRBV10-3, the J gene TRBJ1-6; a possible D gene is TRBD1 (5 bases). The sequenced material came from peripheral blood. The receptor was derived from an older woman with COVID-19, enrolled during active disease. The CDR3: CAISDLVVGPNSPLHF. CDR3 nucleotides: TGTGCCATCAGTGATCTCGTCGTGGGGCCGAATTCACCCCTCCACTTT.